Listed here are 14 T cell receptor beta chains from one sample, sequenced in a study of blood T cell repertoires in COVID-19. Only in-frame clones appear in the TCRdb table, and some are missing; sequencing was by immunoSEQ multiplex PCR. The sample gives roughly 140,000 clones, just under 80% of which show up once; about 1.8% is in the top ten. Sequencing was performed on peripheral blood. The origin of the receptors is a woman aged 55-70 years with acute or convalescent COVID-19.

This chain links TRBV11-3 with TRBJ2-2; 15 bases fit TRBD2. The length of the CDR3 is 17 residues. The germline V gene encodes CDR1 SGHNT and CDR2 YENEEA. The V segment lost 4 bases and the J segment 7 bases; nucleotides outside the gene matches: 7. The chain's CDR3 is CASSSGLAGGPIGELFF. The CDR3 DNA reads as TGTGCCAGCAGCTCCGGACTAGCGGGAGGGCCAATCGGGGAGCTGTTTTTT.

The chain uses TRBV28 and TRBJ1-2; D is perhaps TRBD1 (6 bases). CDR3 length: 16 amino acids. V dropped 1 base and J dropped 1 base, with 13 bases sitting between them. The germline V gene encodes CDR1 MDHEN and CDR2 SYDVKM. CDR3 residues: CASSLSMDRFNYGYTF. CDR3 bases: TGTGCCAGCAGTTTATCGATGGACAGATTTAACTATGGCTACACCTTC.

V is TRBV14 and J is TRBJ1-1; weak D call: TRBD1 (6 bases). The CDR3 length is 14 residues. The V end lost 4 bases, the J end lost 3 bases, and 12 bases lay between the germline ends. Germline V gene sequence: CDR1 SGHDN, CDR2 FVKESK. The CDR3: CASSPQGLYTEAFF. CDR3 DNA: TGTGCCAGCAGCCCACAGGGCTTATACACTGAAGCTTTCTTT.

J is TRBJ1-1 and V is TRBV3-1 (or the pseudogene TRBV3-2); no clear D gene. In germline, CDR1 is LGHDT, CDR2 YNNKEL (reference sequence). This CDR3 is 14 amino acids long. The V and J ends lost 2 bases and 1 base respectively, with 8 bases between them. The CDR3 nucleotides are TGTGCCAGCAGCCAAAAACTAGAGAACACTGAAGCTTTCTTT. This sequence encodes CASSQKLENTEAFF.

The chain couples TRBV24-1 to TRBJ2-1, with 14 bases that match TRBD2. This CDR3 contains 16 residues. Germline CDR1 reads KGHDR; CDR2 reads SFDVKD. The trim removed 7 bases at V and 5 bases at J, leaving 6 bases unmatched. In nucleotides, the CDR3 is TGTGCCACCAGCTCGGGACTAGCGGGAGTGAACAATGAGCAGTTCTTC. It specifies CATSSGLAGVNNEQFF.

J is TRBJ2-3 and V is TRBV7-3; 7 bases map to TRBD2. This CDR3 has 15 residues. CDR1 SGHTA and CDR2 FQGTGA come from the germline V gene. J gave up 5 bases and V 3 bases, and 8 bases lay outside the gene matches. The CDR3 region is CASSFGSGKVDTQYF. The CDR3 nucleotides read TGTGCCAGCAGCTTCGGGAGCGGGAAGGTAGATACGCAGTATTTT.

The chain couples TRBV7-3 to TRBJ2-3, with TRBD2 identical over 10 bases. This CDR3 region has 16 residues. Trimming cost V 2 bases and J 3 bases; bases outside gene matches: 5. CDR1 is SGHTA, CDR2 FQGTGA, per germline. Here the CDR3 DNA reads TGTGCCAGCAGCTTATCCCAAGCGGGAGGGACAGATACGCAGTATTTT. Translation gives CASSLSQAGGTDTQYF.

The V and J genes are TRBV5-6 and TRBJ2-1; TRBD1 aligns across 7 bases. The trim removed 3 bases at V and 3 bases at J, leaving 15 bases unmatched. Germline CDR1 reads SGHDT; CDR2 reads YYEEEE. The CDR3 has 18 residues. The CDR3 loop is CASSYLTPGQFLYNEQFF. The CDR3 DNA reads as TGTGCCAGCAGCTACTTGACTCCGGGACAGTTCCTCTACAATGAGCAGTTCTTC. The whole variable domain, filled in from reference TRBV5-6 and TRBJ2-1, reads DAGVTQSPTHLIKTRGQQVTLRCSPKSGHDTVSWYQQALGQGPQFIFQYYEEEERQRGNFPDRFSGHQFPNYSSELNVNALLLGDSALYLCASSYLTPGQFLYNEQFFGPGTRLTVL.

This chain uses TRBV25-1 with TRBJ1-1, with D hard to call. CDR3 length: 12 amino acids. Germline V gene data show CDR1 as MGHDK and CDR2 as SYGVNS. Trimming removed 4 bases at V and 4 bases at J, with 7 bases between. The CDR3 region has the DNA TGTGCCAGCAGTGTGGGGAGCACTGAAGCTTTCTTT. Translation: CASSVGSTEAFF.

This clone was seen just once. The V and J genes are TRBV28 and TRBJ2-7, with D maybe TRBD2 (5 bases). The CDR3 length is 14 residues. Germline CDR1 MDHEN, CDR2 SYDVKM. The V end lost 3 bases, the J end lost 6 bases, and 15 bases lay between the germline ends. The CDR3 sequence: CASSFFADGLEQYF. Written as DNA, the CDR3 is TGTGCCAGCAGTTTTTTTGCGGACGGACTCGAGCAGTACTTC.

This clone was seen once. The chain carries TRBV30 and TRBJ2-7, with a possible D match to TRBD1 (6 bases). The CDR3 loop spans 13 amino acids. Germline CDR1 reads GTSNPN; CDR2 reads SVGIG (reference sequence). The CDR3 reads CALLDRYSYEQYF. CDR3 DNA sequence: TGTGCTCTCCTTGACAGGTACTCCTACGAGCAGTACTTC.

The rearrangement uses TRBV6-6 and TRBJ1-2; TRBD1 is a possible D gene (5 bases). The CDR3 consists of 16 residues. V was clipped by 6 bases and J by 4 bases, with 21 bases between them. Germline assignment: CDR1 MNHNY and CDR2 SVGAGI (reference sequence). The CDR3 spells CASRMAGGDQSYGYTF. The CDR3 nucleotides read TGTGCCAGCAGAATGGCCGGGGGAGATCAATCCTATGGCTACACCTTC.

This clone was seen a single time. CDR3 in amino acids: CASSQVTGGGYTF. The DNA of the CDR3 is TGTGCCAGCAGCCAAGTAACAGGGGGCGGCTACACCTTC. V gene TRBV4-2 combines with J gene TRBJ1-2, with 9 bases matching TRBD1. This CDR3 comprises 13 residues. Germline CDR1 reads LGHNA; CDR2 reads YNFKEQ. Unmatched junction bases numbered 2, after V lost 1 base and J lost 8 bases.

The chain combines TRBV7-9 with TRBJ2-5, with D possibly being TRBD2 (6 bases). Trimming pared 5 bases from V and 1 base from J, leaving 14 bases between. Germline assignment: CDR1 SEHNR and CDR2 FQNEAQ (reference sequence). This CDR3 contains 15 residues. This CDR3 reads CASSPLAFGQETQYF. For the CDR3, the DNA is TGTGCCAGCAGCCCCCTAGCGTTCGGCCAAGAGACCCAGTACTTC.